This T cell receptor beta chain comes out of a study of response to subunit inactivated influenza vaccine (dated by TCRdb to the late 2010s). About the investigation overall: The study used deep quantitative T cell receptor repertoire profiling to track responses to a trivalent subunit inactivated influenza vaccine. Points the paper makes about the study in general: The authors suggested that each seasonal influenza vaccination may recruit only a limited number of new T cells.

The library relied on RT-PCR. The sequencer listed for this sample is Illumina HiSeq 2500. TCRdb ran its own pipeline on the public reads, namely fastp trimming at Q25 and MiXCR clone calling, and kept in-frame beta chains. Under each unique CDR3 protein, matching rows form one entry showing the most common genes and DNA. The sample profile shows approximately 520,000 distinct CDR3 sequences; about 25% of them were found once. Approximately 2% of the sample belongs to the ten largest clones. CDR3 length: 15 amino acids, cysteine to phenylalanine. This entry keeps only the CDR3 DNA: 45 bases, framed from base 1. CDR1 is given as MDHEN and CDR2 as SYDVKM, both from the germline V gene. V is cut back by 4 bases and J by 3 bases, with 6 bases in the junction unmatched. A word on this clonotype: Its antigen is not yet known. Nothing much larger sits one base from this clone, and base qualities are not available.

Sequencing was performed on CD4+ T cells sorted from PBMCs, taken roughly 5 days after vaccination. The chain couples TRBV28 to TRBJ1-5, with 7 central nucleotides matching TRBD1. The TCR originated in a man aged 45 to 65 who received an inactivated influenza vaccine. Donor details come from another sample of the same person, matched by shared clones. The CDR3 reads as follows: CASSSRTGVNQPQHF. The nucleotide sequence reads as follows: TGTGCCAGCAGTTCCCGGACAGGAGTCAATCAGCCCCAGCATTTT.